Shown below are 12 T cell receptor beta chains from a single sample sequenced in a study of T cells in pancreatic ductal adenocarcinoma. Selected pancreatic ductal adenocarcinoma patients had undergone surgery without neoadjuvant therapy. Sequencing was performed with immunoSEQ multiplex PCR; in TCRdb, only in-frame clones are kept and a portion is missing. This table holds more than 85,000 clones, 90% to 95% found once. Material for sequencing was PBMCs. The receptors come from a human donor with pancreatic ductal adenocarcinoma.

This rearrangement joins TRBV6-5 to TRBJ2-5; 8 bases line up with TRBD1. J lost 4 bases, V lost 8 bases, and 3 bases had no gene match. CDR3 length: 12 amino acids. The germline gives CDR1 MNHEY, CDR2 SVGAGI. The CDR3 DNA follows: TGTGCCAGCCGCGGACAGGGAGAGACCCAGTACTTC. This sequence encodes CASRGQGETQYF.

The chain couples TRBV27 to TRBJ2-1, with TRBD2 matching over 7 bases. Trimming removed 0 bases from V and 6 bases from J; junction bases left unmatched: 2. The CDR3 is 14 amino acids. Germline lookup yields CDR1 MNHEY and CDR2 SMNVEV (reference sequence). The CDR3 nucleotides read TGTGCCAGCAGTTTATCTCGGGAGGCCAATGAGCAGTTCTTC. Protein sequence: CASSLSREANEQFF.

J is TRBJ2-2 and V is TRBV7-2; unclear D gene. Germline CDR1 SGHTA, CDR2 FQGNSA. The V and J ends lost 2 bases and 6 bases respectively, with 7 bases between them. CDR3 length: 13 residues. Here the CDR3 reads CASSLPVAGELFF. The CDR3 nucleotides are TGTGCCAGCAGCTTACCCGTCGCCGGGGAGCTGTTTTTT. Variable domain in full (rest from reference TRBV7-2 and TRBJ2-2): GAGVSQSPSNKVTEKGKDVELRCDPISGHTALYWYRQSLGQGLEFLIYFQGNSAPDKSGLPSDRFSAERTGGSVSTLTIQRTQQEDSAVYLCASSLPVAGELFFGEGSRLTVL.

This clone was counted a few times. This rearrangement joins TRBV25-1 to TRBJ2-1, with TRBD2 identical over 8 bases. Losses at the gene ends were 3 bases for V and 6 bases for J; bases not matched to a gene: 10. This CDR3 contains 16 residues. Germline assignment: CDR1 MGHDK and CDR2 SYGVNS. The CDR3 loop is CASSDRGTRVSNEQFF. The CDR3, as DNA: TGTGCCAGCAGTGATCGTGGGACTAGAGTAAGCAATGAGCAGTTCTTC.

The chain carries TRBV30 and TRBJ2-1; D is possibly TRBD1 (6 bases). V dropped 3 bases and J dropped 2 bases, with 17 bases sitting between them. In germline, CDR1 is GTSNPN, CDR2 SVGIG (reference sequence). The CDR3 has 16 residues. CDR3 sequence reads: CAWSGDRYFPYNEQFF. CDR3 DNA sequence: TGTGCCTGGAGCGGTGACAGGTATTTTCCCTACAATGAGCAGTTCTTC.

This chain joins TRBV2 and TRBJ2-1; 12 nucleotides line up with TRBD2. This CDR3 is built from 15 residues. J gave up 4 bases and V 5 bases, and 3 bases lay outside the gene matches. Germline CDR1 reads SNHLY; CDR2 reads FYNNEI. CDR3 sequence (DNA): TGTGCCAGCAGTTTAGGACTAGCGGGATACAATGAGCAGTTCTTC. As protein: CASSLGLAGYNEQFF.

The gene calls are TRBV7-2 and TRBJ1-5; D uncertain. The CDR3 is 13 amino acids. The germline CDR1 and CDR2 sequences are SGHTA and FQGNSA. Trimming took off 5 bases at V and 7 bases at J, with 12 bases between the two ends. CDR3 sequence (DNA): TGTGCCAGCAGCCCACAAGAGGTCCAGCCCCAGCATTTT. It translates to CASSPQEVQPQHF.

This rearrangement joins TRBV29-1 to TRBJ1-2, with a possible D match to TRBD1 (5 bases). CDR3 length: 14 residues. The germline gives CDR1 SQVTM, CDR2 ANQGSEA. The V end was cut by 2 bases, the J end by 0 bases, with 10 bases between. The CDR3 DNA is TGCAGCGTTGAATTCTCGACAGCTAACTATGGCTACACCTTC. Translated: CSVEFSTANYGYTF.

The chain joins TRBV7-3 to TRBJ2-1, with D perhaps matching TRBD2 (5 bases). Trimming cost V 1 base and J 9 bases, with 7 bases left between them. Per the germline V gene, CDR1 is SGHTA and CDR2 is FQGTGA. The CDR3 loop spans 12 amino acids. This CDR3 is CASSLMGSEQFF. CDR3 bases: TGTGCCAGCAGCTTAATGGGGAGTGAGCAGTTCTTC. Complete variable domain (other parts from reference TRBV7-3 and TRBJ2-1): GAGVSQTPSNKVTEKGKYVELRCDPISGHTALYWYRQSLGQGPEFLIYFQGTGAADDSGLPNDRFFAVRPEGSVSTLKIQRTERGDSAVYLCASSLMGSEQFFGPGTRLTVL.

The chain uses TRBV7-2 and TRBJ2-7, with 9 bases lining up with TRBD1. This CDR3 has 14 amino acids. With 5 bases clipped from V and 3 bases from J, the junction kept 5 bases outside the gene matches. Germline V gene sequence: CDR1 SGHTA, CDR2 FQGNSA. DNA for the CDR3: TGTGCCAGCAGCGACCGGGACAGGGTCTACGAGCAGTACTTC. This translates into CASSDRDRVYEQYF.

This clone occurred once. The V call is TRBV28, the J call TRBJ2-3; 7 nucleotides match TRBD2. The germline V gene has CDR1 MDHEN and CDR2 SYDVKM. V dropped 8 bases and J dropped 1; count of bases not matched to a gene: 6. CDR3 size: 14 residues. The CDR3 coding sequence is TGTGCCAGCGTGGGAGGGAGGGGCACAGATACGCAGTATTTT. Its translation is CASVGGRGTDTQYF.

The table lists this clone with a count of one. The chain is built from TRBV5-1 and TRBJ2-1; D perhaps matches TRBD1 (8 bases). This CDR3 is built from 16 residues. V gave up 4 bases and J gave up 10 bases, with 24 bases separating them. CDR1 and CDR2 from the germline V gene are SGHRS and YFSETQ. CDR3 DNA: TGCGCCAGCAGCGCTCACGGGGGGACAGGAACAAACGAGCAGTTCTTC. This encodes CASSAHGGTGTNEQFF.